The sequence of this T cell receptor beta chain was determined in a study of spatial heterogeneity in lung cancer. Whole-study results and caveats: Of the expanded TCRs, ubiquitous and regional counts tracked the counts of ubiquitous and regional nonsynonymous mutations, respectively. Counts that tracked tumor mutation counts were those of expanded intratumoral alpha and beta TCRs.

The time point here: sample taken at primary tumor resection. With 5 bases clipped from V and 8 bases from J, the junction kept 24 bases outside the gene matches. Germline CDR1 reads MDHEN; CDR2 reads SYDVKM. The CDR3 extends over 19 amino acids. This clonotype is large in the sample. Its target is unknown. Unique molecular identifiers, one per molecule, were present on every TCR cDNA molecule. TCRdb analysed the 5' RACE reads with MiXCR anew, one entry per CDR3 protein. The sample has roughly 3,500 distinct CDR3 sequences; 35% are singletons. The clonotype comes from a female donor with early-stage non-small cell lung cancer. The chain employs TRBV28 and TRBJ2-1; the match to TRBD2 covers 7 bases. The material sequenced was lung tumor tissue, taken at surgery. The CDR3: CASSPNPGTKNHFRHEQFF. The CDR3 nucleotides are TGTGCCAGCAGTCCCAATCCTGGGACTAAGAATCATTTTCGGCATGAGCAGTTCTTC.